The 13 T cell receptor beta chains below were found in one sample sequenced in a study. TCRdb re-called the 5' RACE reads through MiXCR, storing one row per CDR3 protein. This sample carries under 65,000 distinct CDR3 sequences, about 28% of them seen once, and the ten largest clones take 3% to 3.5%. The sample comprised tumor-infiltrating memory CD4+ T cells sorted from the breast tumor. Subset indicated: memory CD4+ T cells, CD4+CD45RO+CD25-. The receptors derive from a female donor with breast cancer.

The chain has TRBV15 and TRBJ1-2; weak D call: TRBD1 (6 bases). The V end lost 9 bases, the J end lost 1 base, and 9 bases lay between the germline ends. This CDR3 is built from 12 residues. Germline values: CDR1 LNHNV, CDR2 YYDKDF (reference sequence). The CDR3 loop reads CATAQGNYGYTF. CDR3 in DNA: TGTGCCACGGCACAGGGTAACTATGGCTACACCTTC.

This chain connects TRBV9 to TRBJ2-5; D might be TRBD1 (5 bases). V lost 4 bases, J lost 3 bases, and 13 bases lay in between. Germline lookup yields CDR1 SGDLS and CDR2 YYNGEE. The CDR3 is 14 amino acids. The CDR3 DNA is TGTGCCAGCAGCACAAGCTCAGGGAAAGAGACCCAGTACTTC. This gives the protein CASSTSSGKETQYF.

This clonotype has a handful of counts. This chain links TRBV6-2 or TRBV6-3 with TRBJ1-1; the D gene is possibly TRBD1 (5 bases). V was cut by 11 bases and J by 1 base, with 17 bases left in between. CDR1 is MNHEY, CDR2 SVGEGT, per germline. This CDR3 is built from 14 residues. CDR3 DNA sequence: TGTGCCGGTCGAGGGGACGGCCCGAACACTGAAGCTTTCTTT. Translation gives CAGRGDGPNTEAFF.

The chain employs TRBV5-1 and TRBJ2-3; D remains ambiguous. The CDR3 runs 14 residues. Trimming took 5 bases from V and 0 from J, leaving 10 bases between them. In germline, CDR1 is SGHRS, CDR2 YFSETQ. CDR3 sequence reads: CASRPAVSTDTQYF. In nucleotides, the CDR3 is TGCGCCAGCAGGCCAGCCGTCAGCACAGATACGCAGTATTTT.

There are a few counts of this clonotype. The V and J genes are TRBV7-3 and TRBJ1-4; D not certain. V gave up 5 bases and J gave up 5 bases, with 9 bases separating them. Germline V gene data show CDR1 as SGHTA and CDR2 as FQGTGA. The CDR3 is 13 residues long. The CDR3 bases are TGTGCCAGCAGCCGTGGTCTCAATGAAAAACTGTTTTTT. Residues: CASSRGLNEKLFF.

This clonotype was detected a few times. The CDR3 sequence: CASSLAYAPQETQYF. In DNA, the CDR3 is TGCGCCAGCAGCTTGGCCTACGCACCTCAAGAGACCCAGTACTTC. This chain connects TRBV5-1 to TRBJ2-5; D call uncertain. This CDR3 contains 15 residues. The germline V and J ends were trimmed by 0 bases and 2 bases, with 11 bases remaining between them. Germline V lookup: CDR1 SGHRS, CDR2 YFSETQ.

This clonotype appeared a few times. The V gene is TRBV28, the J gene TRBJ1-5; TRBD1 is a possible D gene (5 bases). Trimming took 3 bases from V and 6 from J, leaving 12 bases between them. The germline CDR1 and CDR2 sequences are MDHEN and SYDVKM. This CDR3 has 14 amino acids. CDR3 DNA sequence: TGTGCCAGCAGTTTCACCAACGGGGGTCAGCCCCAGCATTTT. Translating gives CASSFTNGGQPQHF.

This clonotype was seen a single time. The chain is built from TRBV2 and TRBJ2-1, with 7 bases identical to TRBD1. The CDR3 covers 15 residues. The V gene's germline CDR1 is SNHLY and CDR2 FYNNEI. Unmatched junction bases numbered 7, after V lost 4 bases and J lost 4 bases. The CDR3 sequence is CASSGDRALYNEQFF. The CDR3 nucleotides are TGTGCCAGCAGTGGGGACAGAGCCCTATACAATGAGCAGTTCTTC.

The V call is TRBV5-6, the J call TRBJ2-1, with D tentatively TRBD2 (7 bases). This CDR3 contains 15 residues. Germline lookup yields CDR1 SGHDT and CDR2 YYEEEE. Trimming left V 1 base short and J 5 bases short, with 13 bases between. CDR3 in amino acids: CASSLRGGTHNEQFF. The CDR3 DNA reads TGTGCCAGCAGCTTGAGGGGGGGGACCCACAATGAGCAGTTCTTC.

Remarks on this clonotype: One end of the junction does not line up with germline, which may come from a read error. The rearrangement joins TRBV7-7 to TRBJ2-7; possibly TRBD2 for D (6 bases). The CDR3 has 15 amino acids. Germline lookup yields CDR1 SSHAT and CDR2 FNYEAQ (reference sequence). CDR3 region: CASSLGSGSTYEQYF. DNA of the CDR3: TGTGCTAGCAGTCTAGGGAGCGGGTCAACCTACGAGCAGTACTTC. The whole variable domain, filled in from reference TRBV7-7 and TRBJ2-7, reads GAGVSQSPRYKVTKRGQDVTLRCDPISSHATLYWYQQALGQGPEFLTYFNYEAQPDKSGLPSDRFSAERPEGSISTLTIQRTEQRDSAMYRCASSLGSGSTYEQYFGPGTRLTVT.

This clonotype was detected only a few times. The genes are TRBV9 and TRBJ1-2; D is possibly TRBD1 (5 bases). V was clipped by 4 bases and J by 2 bases, with 12 bases between them. The length of the CDR3 is 14 residues. CDR1 and CDR2 (germline): SGDLS, YYNGEE. The DNA for the CDR3 is TGTGCCAGCAGCCCACCCGCAGGGAACTATGGCTACACCTTC. Its protein is CASSPPAGNYGYTF.

This clonotype was found many times. V usage is TRBV3-1 and J usage is TRBJ2-2; D is unclear. Trimming left V 1 base short and J 1 base short, with 4 bases between. Germline V gene sequence: CDR1 LGHDT, CDR2 YNNKEL (reference sequence). This CDR3 has 14 residues. As DNA, the CDR3 is TGTGCCAGCAGCCAAGTCCAGAACACCGGGGAGCTGTTTTTT. Its protein is CASSQVQNTGELFF.

This clonotype came up a few times. This sequence joins TRBV7-2 and TRBJ2-2, with TRBD1 matching 8 bases. Germline loops: CDR1 SGHTA, CDR2 FQGNSA. V lost 4 bases, J lost 7 bases, and 8 bases stayed unmatched. The CDR3 is 15 amino acids. In DNA form, the CDR3 reads TGTGCCAGCAGCTACCACAGGGGGGTAGGCGGGGAGCTGTTTTTT. It yields the protein CASSYHRGVGGELFF.